The clone carrying this TCR beta chain occurred a few times. Its antigen is unknown. The entry originates in a study of response to subunit inactivated influenza vaccine. Points from the study as a whole: Authors suggested that a seasonal influenza vaccination recruits few new T cells each time.

The CDR3 is 15 residues long. The junction had 0 bases not matched to a gene; V was cut back by 1 base and J by 2 bases. Germline CDR1 SGHTA, CDR2 FQGNSA. Each CDR3 protein is one row after TCRdb ran MiXCR on the RT-PCR reads. The sample gives 500,000 to 600,000 distinct CDR3 sequences, 13% to 15% of which show up once; 11% is in the top ten. The clonotype was recovered from a man aged 50 to 60 who received an inactivated influenza vaccine. This chain links TRBV7-2 with TRBJ1-3; TRBD1 matches 9 bases. The specimen comprised PBMCs from blood, sampled approximately 13 days after vaccination. This CDR3 is CASSLGTGAGNTIYF. The CDR3 coding sequence is TGTGCCAGCAGCTTAGGGACAGGGGCTGGAAACACCATATATTTT.